Listed here is a single T cell receptor beta chain. Its cognate antigen is unknown. The V and J ends lost 1 base and 3 bases, in that order; junction bases with no gene match: 9. Per the germline V gene, CDR1 is SQVTM and CDR2 is ANQGSEA. The CDR3 loop spans 16 amino acids. The data were obtained in a study of T cell responses to AZD1222 COVID-19 vaccine. The study, taken as a whole, reports: Nearly half of spike-specific TCRs reportedly target variant regions that are unmutated in the B.1.351 and B.1.1.7 variants. Spike-wide vaccine-associated CD4 TCRs dominated at 160-218 and 743-854. Spike-specific TCR breadth and depth were elevated following two AZD1222 doses.

Pooling covered second doses at about 4 or about 12 weeks. Method: immunoSEQ multiplex PCR; TCRdb's copy keeps in-frame clones and lacks some. The data show about 130,000 clones, 75% to 90% seen once. The rearrangement uses TRBV29-1 and TRBJ2-3; the match to TRBD1 covers 8 bases. The TCR sequence derives from an adult who received the AZD1222 COVID-19 vaccine. The specimen was peripheral blood, collected 28 days after the second AZD1222 dose. The CDR3 here is CSVEGLTGVVTDTQYF. Written as DNA, the CDR3 is TGCAGCGTTGAAGGTCTGACAGGGGTTGTAACAGATACGCAGTATTTT.